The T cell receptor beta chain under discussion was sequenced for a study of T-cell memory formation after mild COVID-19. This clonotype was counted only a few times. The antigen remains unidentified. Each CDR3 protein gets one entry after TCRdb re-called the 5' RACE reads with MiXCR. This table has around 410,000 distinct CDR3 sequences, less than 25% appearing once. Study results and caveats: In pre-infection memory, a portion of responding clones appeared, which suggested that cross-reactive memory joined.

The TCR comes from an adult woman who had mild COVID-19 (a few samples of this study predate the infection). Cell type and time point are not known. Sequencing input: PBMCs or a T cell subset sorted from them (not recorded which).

DNA for the CDR3: TGTGCCAGCAGCTACGGGGACAGGCACTCTGGAAACACCATATATTTT. Translating it yields CASSYGDRHSGNTIYF. The chain joins TRBV5-5 to TRBJ1-3, with 8 bases aligning to TRBD1. V lost 3 bases and J lost 0; bases outside the gene matches: 5. Germline assignment: CDR1 SGHKS and CDR2 YYEKEE (reference sequence). This CDR3 is built from 16 residues.